This T cell receptor beta chain was captured by sequencing in a study of cytomegalovirus exposure and HLA in healthy donors. As to this clone: Its antigen remains unidentified.

Overall study results and limits: Investigators reported around 150 TCR beta chains as tied to cytomegalovirus. Through in vitro validation, three CMV-associated chains were shown to be specific for CMV antigens.

The repertoire was sequenced with immunoSEQ multiplex PCR; TCRdb's copy has only in-frame clones and lacks some. The sample has a few hundred thousand clones, roughly 88% seen once. V was pared by 0 bases and J by 8 bases, with 13 bases between. Germline assignment: CDR1 SGHNT and CDR2 YENEEA. The CDR3 spans 14 residues. The genes are TRBV11-3 and TRBJ2-5; D remains unclear. The sequencing sample was made of PBMCs. The TCR sequence derives from a woman between 25 and 40 years old in good health and CMV-seronegative. This chain's CDR3 is CASSLDKTEDTQYF. The DNA for the CDR3 is TGTGCCAGCAGCTTAGATAAAACAGAGGACACCCAGTACTTC.